Here is one T cell receptor beta chain with its context. Which antigen it targets is not known. It has no much larger one-base neighbor in the sample; base qualities were not kept. In light of the paper, this sample's time point label describes: baseline before first vaccination. The vaccinee samples were drawn from two UK trials, COV001 and COV002, one of which was a single-blind randomized controlled phase 2/3 trial testing AZD1222 (ChAdOx1 nCoV-19) in healthy adults. For TCRbeta chain sequencing, PBMC samples were collected from trial participants at day 0 and at day 28 after the second dose. The data belong to a study of T cell responses to AZD1222 COVID-19 vaccine (dated by TCRdb to about 2021). About the full investigation: AZD1222 recipients whose second dose came at about 4 weeks and those whose second dose came at about 12 weeks were combined into one group, since spike-specific TCR depth and breadth did not differ between the two schedules. TCR sequencing covered 230 or so trial participants: 200 to 210 given two doses of AZD1222 and 26 given two doses of MenACWY control vaccine. Enrollment into the trials was organized by age into subgroups of 18-55, 56-69 and 70-plus years, and those subgroups contained roughly 140, 27 and 60 TCR-sequenced participants, respectively. The study at large found these results: Vaccine-associated CD4 TCRs spanned the whole spike protein, with dominant responses in regions 160-218 and 743-854. A significant rise in spike-specific TCR breadth and depth was observed after two AZD1222 doses relative to day 0 and relative to MenACWY recipients. The 56-69-year group was small, and its depth increase did not reach significance, likely because of low power. Because no day 14 peak-response samples were available, repertoires were characterized only after the peak T cell response. Participants were mostly white British and included more females than males, and it was suggested by the authors that clonal diversity may have been underestimated. Nearly half of unique spike-specific TCRs reportedly recognized epitopes outside regions mutated in the B.1.351 and B.1.1.7 variants. Only 5 to 7 AZD1222 recipients were SARS-CoV-2 seropositive at baseline, limiting conclusions about previously exposed vaccinees.

The CDR3 regions of human TCRbeta chains were analyzed by immunosequencing. The published analysis was carried out like this. Repertoire TCRs were checked for matches against a reference library of SARS-CoV-2-specific TCRs that had been generated using the MIRA antigen-specificity platform. Breadth meant the fraction of unique TCRs that were SARS-CoV-2-associated, whereas depth meant the fraction of total T cells that were SARS-CoV-2-associated. Using the MIRA data, each spike-specific TCR was mapped to the spike region that the TCR reacts to and placed in a CD4 or CD8 class. Log10-transformed breadth and depth values were compared by one-way ANOVA with Sidak's multiple comparisons tests. TCRdb retrieved this table from immuneACCESS and kept in-frame rearrangements only. Not all clones are present; in checked studies, unresolved V genes account for under half, and no reason is known for the remainder. V and J calls and clone size are given by that table; D and trimming were obtained from the DNA. The table for this sample lists over 40,000 clones; 84% of them were counted only once. Of the sample, 27% is held by the ten largest clones.

The CDR3, from cysteine to phenylalanine, totals 13 residues. Solely the CDR3 DNA is kept, with 39 bases framed from the first base. V is cut by 7 bases and J by 5 bases, and the space between the germline ends is 17 bases. The CDR1 and CDR2 encoded by the germline V gene are SQVTM and ANQGSEA. Sequenced material: peripheral blood, taken on day 0 of AZD1222 vaccination. The chain was built from TRBV29-1 and TRBJ2-5; the D element might be TRBD1 or TRBD2, as each aligns at 5 bases. The source is an adult in good health. The DNA is as follows: TGCAGCGCTCGGCGAGGGGCGGAGGAGACCCAGTACTTC. Its amino acids are CSARRGAEETQYF.